The rows below give T cell receptor beta chains drawn from one sample of a study of blood T cell repertoires in COVID-19. The protocol was immunoSEQ multiplex PCR, while the TCRdb copy is restricted to in-frame clones and leaves out a portion. The table includes 250,000 to 300,000 clones, 75% to 95% detected once. The material sequenced was PBMCs or T cells enriched from blood (not recorded which). These receptors were collected from a woman aged 30 to 39 who had recovered from COVID-19. Both conserved end residues are part of each CDR3. The D gene is left open where the match is weak. Size is omitted from some rows. Given values are once, few, many or a class for expanded clones.

abundance: once
j_gene: TRBJ2-2
v_gene: TRBV15
d_gene: -
CDR3nt: TGTGCCACCAGCAGAGAAGGACTGAACACCGGGGAGCTGTTTTTT
CDR3aa: CATSREGLNTGELFF

abundance: -
j_gene: TRBJ2-6
v_gene: TRBV7-6
d_gene: -
CDR3nt: TGTGCCAGCAGCTTAGACCCTAGCTCTGGGGCCAACGTCCTGACTTTC
CDR3aa: CASSLDPSSGANVLTF

abundance: -
j_gene: TRBJ2-3
v_gene: TRBV30
d_gene: -
CDR3nt: TGTGCCTGGAACGCGGGAAGCACAGATACGCAGTATTTT
CDR3aa: CAWNAGSTDTQYF

abundance: -
j_gene: TRBJ2-1
v_gene: TRBV7-9
d_gene: TRBD1
CDR3nt: TGTGCCAGCAGCCCACAGGGGGCTGGGCAGTTCTTC
CDR3aa: CASSPQGAGQFF

abundance: -
j_gene: TRBJ1-1
v_gene: TRBV19
d_gene: TRBD1
CDR3nt: TGTGCCAGTAGTGCTTCCGGACAGGGTAACACTGAAGCTTTCTTT
CDR3aa: CASSASGQGNTEAFF

abundance: -
j_gene: TRBJ1-1
v_gene: TRBV27
d_gene: TRBD1
CDR3nt: TGTGCCAGCCGACAGGGCCCCAACACTGAAGCTTTCTTT
CDR3aa: CASRQGPNTEAFF

abundance: -
j_gene: TRBJ1-3
v_gene: TRBV30
d_gene: TRBD1
CDR3nt: TGTGCCTGGAGCGATTGGAGGGGGCTTGGAAACACCATATATTTT
CDR3aa: CAWSDWRGLGNTIYF

abundance: -
j_gene: TRBJ2-1
v_gene: TRBV7-2
d_gene: TRBD2
CDR3nt: TGTGCCAGCAGCTCGGCAGCGGGAGGGCGGGGTGAGCAGTTCTTC
CDR3aa: CASSSAAGGRGEQFF

abundance: -
j_gene: TRBJ2-3
v_gene: TRBV9
d_gene: TRBD2
CDR3nt: TGTGCCAGCAGCGTAGCAACTAGCGGGAGTTTGGATACGCAGTATTTT
CDR3aa: CASSVATSGSLDTQYF

abundance: -
j_gene: TRBJ2-7
v_gene: TRBV18
d_gene: -
CDR3nt: TGTGCCAGCTCACCGCTAGACTCCTACGAGCAGTACTTC
CDR3aa: CASSPLDSYEQYF

abundance: -
j_gene: TRBJ2-6
v_gene: TRBV14
d_gene: TRBD2
CDR3nt: TGTGCCAGCAGCCCAGGCCCCGGACTAGCGGTCTCTGGGGCCAACGTCCTGACTTTC
CDR3aa: CASSPGPGLAVSGANVLTF

abundance: -
j_gene: TRBJ2-1
v_gene: TRBV6-5
d_gene: TRBD2
CDR3nt: TGTGCCAGCAGTATCGGGACTAGCGGGAGTACTGAGCAGTTCTTC
CDR3aa: CASSIGTSGSTEQFF

abundance: -
j_gene: TRBJ1-1
v_gene: TRBV9
d_gene: -
CDR3nt: TGTGCCAGCAGCCCCCCCCCTCGAACAGGCGCGGTGGGCACTGAAGCTTTCTTT
CDR3aa: CASSPPPRTGAVGTEAFF

abundance: -
j_gene: TRBJ1-1
v_gene: TRBV25-1
d_gene: -
CDR3nt: TGTGCCAGCAGTGACCTCCACAAGAACACTGAAGCTTTCTTT
CDR3aa: CASSDLHKNTEAFF

abundance: -
j_gene: TRBJ2-3
v_gene: TRBV19
d_gene: -
CDR3nt: TGTGCCAGTAGTATGGCAGGGCTGACAGATACGCAGTATTTT
CDR3aa: CASSMAGLTDTQYF

abundance: -
j_gene: TRBJ1-1
v_gene: TRBV4-1
d_gene: -
CDR3nt: TGCGCCAGCAGCCAAGCCCCGTTGTCTGAAGCTTTCTTT
CDR3aa: CASSQAPLSEAFF

abundance: -
j_gene: TRBJ1-3
v_gene: TRBV27
d_gene: -
CDR3nt: TGTGCCAGCAGTTCTACCGGAGGTGTAGGAAACACCATATATTTT
CDR3aa: CASSSTGGVGNTIYF

abundance: -
j_gene: TRBJ2-5
v_gene: TRBV15
d_gene: -
CDR3nt: TGTGCCACCAGCAGAGGAGGGCTGAGGGAAGAGACCCAGTACTTC
CDR3aa: CATSRGGLREETQYF

abundance: -
j_gene: TRBJ1-5
v_gene: TRBV18
d_gene: TRBD1
CDR3nt: TGTGCCAGCTCACCAATCGGGACAGGGTCATTGAATCAGCCCCAGCATTTT
CDR3aa: CASSPIGTGSLNQPQHF

abundance: -
j_gene: TRBJ2-1
v_gene: TRBV5-1
d_gene: TRBD2
CDR3nt: TGCGCCAGCAGCTACGCCCCGGGACTAGCGGGAGCCAATGAGCAGTTCTTC
CDR3aa: CASSYAPGLAGANEQFF

abundance: -
j_gene: TRBJ1-5
v_gene: TRBV28
d_gene: -
CDR3nt: TGTGCCAGCAGTTTATGGGCCGATCAGCCCCAGCATTTT
CDR3aa: CASSLWADQPQHF

abundance: -
j_gene: TRBJ2-7
v_gene: TRBV10-1
d_gene: TRBD2
CDR3nt: TGCGCCGGGACTAGCGCCTCCTACGAGCAGTACTTC
CDR3aa: CAGTSASYEQYF

abundance: -
j_gene: TRBJ2-7
v_gene: TRBV19
d_gene: TRBD1
CDR3nt: TGTGCCAGTAGTCTAACCGGGACAGGGAGAGGCGAGCAGTACTTC
CDR3aa: CASSLTGTGRGEQYF

abundance: -
j_gene: TRBJ1-1
v_gene: TRBV6-4
d_gene: -
CDR3nt: TGTGCCAGCAGAGCAATCCCTGGGGCGAACACTGAAGCTTTCTTT
CDR3aa: CASRAIPGANTEAFF

abundance: once
j_gene: TRBJ2-7
v_gene: TRBV7-6
d_gene: TRBD1
CDR3nt: TGTGCCAGCAGCGCGACGGGACAGGGATACGAGCAGTACTTC
CDR3aa: CASSATGQGYEQYF

abundance: -
j_gene: TRBJ2-3
v_gene: TRBV29-1
d_gene: -
CDR3nt: TGCAGCGTTGGTGGCGGTCCGCAGGATACGCAGTATTTT
CDR3aa: CSVGGGPQDTQYF

abundance: -
j_gene: TRBJ2-7
v_gene: TRBV7-2
d_gene: TRBD2
CDR3nt: TGTGCCAGCAGCTTACCCCGCGGGAGGGTGGCGTACGAGCAGTACTTC
CDR3aa: CASSLPRGRVAYEQYF

abundance: -
j_gene: TRBJ2-2
v_gene: TRBV19
d_gene: -
CDR3nt: TGTGCCAGTAGTAACCCCGGTAGCACCGGGGAGCTGTTTTTT
CDR3aa: CASSNPGSTGELFF